This T cell receptor beta chain emerged from a study of human T cells and chemical hapten exposure. Study summary: Each patch test put 0.01% DPC on the upper back, and results were read at 6 days.

CDR3 length: 14 residues. V was clipped by 8 bases and J by 2 bases, with 12 bases between them. Germline V gene sequence: CDR1 MDHEN, CDR2 SYDVKM. Time point indicated: patch test 3, about 24 weeks after DPC sensitization. Specified treatment: therapeutic diphenylcyclopropenone sensitization with weekly scalp DPC. One entry per CDR3 protein, called by TCRdb with MiXCR from the RACE reads. This sample carries 50,000 to 60,000 distinct CDR3 sequences, about an eighth of them seen once, and the ten largest clones take roughly 2.6%. This clonotype was counted at least ten times. The sequenced sample was whole blood, obtained in connection with sensitization to the hapten diphenylcyclopropenone (DPC). The sequence was collected from a man aged 25-40 years with alopecia areata. Some clones in this sample may be carry-over from other donors' samples. The V and J genes are TRBV28 and TRBJ2-2, with D uncertain. The CDR3 protein is CASRDASNTGELFF. In DNA, the CDR3 is TGTGCCAGCCGAGACGCAAGTAACACCGGGGAGCTGTTTTTT.